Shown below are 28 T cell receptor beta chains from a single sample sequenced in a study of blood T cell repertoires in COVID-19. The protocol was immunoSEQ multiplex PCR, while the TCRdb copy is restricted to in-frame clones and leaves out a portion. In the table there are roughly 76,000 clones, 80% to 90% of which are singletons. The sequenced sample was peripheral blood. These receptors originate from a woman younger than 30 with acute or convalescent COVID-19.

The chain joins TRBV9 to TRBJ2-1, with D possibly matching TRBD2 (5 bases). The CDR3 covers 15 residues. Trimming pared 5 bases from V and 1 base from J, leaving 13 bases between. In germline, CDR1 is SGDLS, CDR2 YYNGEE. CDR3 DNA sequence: TGTGCCAGCAGTGAGGGTTTTAGTTCCTACAATGAGCAGTTCTTC. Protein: CASSEGFSSYNEQFF.

CDR3 bases: TGTGCCAGCAGCTTAGCAAGTAGGGGTTCCTACAATGAGCAGTTCTTC. Its translation: CASSLASRGSYNEQFF. This chain connects TRBV7-2 to TRBJ2-1, with D possibly matching TRBD1 (5 bases). Germline-derived CDR1 and CDR2 are SGHTA and FQGNSA. Trimming removed 0 bases at V and 1 base at J, with 10 bases between. This CDR3 is 16 amino acids long.

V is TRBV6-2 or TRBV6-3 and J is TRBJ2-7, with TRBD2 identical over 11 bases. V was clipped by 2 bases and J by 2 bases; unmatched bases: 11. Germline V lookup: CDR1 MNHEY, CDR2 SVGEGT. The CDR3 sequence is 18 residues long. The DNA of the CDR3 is TGTGCCAGCAGTTACCCAAGACTAGCGGGACAATCCACCTACGAGCAGTACTTC. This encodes CASSYPRLAGQSTYEQYF.

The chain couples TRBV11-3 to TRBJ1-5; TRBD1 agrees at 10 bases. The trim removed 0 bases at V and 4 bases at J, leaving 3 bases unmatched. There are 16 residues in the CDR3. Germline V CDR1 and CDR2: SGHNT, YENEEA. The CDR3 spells CASSLERTGGNQPQHF. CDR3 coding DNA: TGTGCCAGCAGCTTAGAAAGGACAGGGGGAAATCAGCCCCAGCATTTT.

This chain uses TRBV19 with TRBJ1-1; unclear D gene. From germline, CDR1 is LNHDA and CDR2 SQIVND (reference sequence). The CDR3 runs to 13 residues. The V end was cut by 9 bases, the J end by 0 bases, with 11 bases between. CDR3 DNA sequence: TGTGCCAGCGAGTCCCGGGTGAACACTGAAGCTTTCTTT. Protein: CASESRVNTEAFF.

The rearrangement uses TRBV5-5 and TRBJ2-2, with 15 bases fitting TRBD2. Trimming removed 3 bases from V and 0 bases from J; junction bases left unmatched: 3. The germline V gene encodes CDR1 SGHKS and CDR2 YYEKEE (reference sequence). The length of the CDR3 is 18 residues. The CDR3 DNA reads TGTGCCAGCAGCTACGGACTAGCGGGGGGGCCGAACACCGGGGAGCTGTTTTTT. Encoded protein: CASSYGLAGGPNTGELFF.

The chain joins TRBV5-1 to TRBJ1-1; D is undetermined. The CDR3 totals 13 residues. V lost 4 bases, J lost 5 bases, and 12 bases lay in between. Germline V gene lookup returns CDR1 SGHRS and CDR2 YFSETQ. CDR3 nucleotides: TGCGCCAGCAGCCCTGATAGAATAACTGAAGCTTTCTTT. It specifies CASSPDRITEAFF. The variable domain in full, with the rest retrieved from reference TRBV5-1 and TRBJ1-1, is KAGVTQTPRYLIKTRGQQVTLSCSPISGHRSVSWYQQTPGQGLQFLFEYFSETQRNKGNFPGRFSGRQFSNSRSEMNVSTLELGDSALYLCASSPDRITEAFFGQGTRLTVV.

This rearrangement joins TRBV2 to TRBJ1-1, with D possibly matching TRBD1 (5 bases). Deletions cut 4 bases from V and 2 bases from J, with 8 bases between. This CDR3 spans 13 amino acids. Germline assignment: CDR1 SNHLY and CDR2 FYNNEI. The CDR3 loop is CASSARVNTEAFF. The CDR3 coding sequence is TGTGCCAGCAGTGCCAGGGTAAACACTGAAGCTTTCTTT.

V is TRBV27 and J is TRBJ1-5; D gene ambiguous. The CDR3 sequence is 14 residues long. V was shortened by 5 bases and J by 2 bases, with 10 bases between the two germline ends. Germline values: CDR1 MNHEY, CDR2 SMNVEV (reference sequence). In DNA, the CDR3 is TGTGCCAGCAGTCCCTCCTACGGCAATCAGCCCCAGCATTTT. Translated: CASSPSYGNQPQHF.

In DNA, the CDR3 is TGCAGCGTTAAAAATACCGGGACAGGGGGCTCCTACGAGCAGTACTTC. Residues: CSVKNTGTGGSYEQYF. The V gene is TRBV29-1, the J gene TRBJ2-7; 11 bases align to TRBD1. This CDR3 comprises 16 residues. Germline loops: CDR1 SQVTM, CDR2 ANQGSEA. The trim removed 5 bases at V and 0 bases at J, leaving 9 bases unmatched.

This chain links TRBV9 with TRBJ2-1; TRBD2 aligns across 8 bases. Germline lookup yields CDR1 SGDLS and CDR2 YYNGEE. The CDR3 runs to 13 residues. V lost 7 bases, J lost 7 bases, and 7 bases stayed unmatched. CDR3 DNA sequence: TGTGCCAGCGCCACTAGCGGCAGTAATGAGCAGTTCTTC. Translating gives CASATSGSNEQFF.

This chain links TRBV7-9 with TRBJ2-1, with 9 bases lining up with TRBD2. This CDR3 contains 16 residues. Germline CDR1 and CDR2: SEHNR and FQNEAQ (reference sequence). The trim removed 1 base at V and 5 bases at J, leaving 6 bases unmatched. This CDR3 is CASSLVAGGPHNEQFF. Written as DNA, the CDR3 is TGTGCCAGCAGCTTAGTGGCGGGAGGGCCCCACAATGAGCAGTTCTTC.

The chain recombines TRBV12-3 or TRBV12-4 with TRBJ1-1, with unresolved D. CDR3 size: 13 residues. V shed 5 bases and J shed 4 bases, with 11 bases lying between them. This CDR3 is CASSLSVLTEAFF. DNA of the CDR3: TGTGCCAGCAGTCTTTCCGTCCTCACTGAAGCTTTCTTT.

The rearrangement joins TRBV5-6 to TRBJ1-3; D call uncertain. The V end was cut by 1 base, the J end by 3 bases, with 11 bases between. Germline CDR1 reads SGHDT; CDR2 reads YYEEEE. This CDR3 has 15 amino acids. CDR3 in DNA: TGTGCCAGCAGCTTGTTTGGTAGAAGTGGAAACACCATATATTTT. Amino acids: CASSLFGRSGNTIYF.

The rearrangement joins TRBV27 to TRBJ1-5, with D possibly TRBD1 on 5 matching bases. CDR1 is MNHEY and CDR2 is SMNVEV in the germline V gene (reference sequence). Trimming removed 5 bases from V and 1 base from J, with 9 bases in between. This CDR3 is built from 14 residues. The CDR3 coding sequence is TGTGCCAGCAGTCAGGGTTTCAGCAATCAGCCCCAGCATTTT. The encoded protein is CASSQGFSNQPQHF.

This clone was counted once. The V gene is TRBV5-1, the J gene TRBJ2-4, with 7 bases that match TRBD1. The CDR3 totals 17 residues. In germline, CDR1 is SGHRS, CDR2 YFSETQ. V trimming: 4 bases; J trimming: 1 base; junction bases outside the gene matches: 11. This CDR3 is CASSPDPTGLAKNIQYF. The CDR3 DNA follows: TGCGCCAGCAGCCCCGATCCGACAGGGCTTGCCAAAAACATTCAGTACTTC. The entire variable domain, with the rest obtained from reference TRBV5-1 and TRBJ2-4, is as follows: KAGVTQTPRYLIKTRGQQVTLSCSPISGHRSVSWYQQTPGQGLQFLFEYFSETQRNKGNFPGRFSGRQFSNSRSEMNVSTLELGDSALYLCASSPDPTGLAKNIQYFGAGTRLSVL.

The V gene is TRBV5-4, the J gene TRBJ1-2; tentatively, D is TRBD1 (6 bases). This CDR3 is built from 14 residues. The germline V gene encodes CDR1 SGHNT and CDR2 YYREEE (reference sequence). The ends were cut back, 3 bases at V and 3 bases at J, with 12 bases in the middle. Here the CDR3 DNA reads TGTGCCAGCAGCTCCAAACAGGGCGACTATGGCTACACCTTC. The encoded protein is CASSSKQGDYGYTF.

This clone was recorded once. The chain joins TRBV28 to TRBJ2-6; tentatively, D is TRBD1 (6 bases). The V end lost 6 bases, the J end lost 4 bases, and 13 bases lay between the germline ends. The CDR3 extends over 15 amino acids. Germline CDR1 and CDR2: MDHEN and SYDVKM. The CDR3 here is CASSDTGPGANVLTF. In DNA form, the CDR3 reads TGTGCCAGCAGCGATACAGGGCCCGGGGCCAACGTCCTGACTTTC.

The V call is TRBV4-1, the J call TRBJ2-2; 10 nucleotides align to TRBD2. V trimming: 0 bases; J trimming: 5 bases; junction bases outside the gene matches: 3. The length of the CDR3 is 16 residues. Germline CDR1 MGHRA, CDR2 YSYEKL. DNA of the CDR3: TGCGCCAGCAGCCAAGAACTAGCGGGACTTACCGGGGAGCTGTTTTTT. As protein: CASSQELAGLTGELFF.

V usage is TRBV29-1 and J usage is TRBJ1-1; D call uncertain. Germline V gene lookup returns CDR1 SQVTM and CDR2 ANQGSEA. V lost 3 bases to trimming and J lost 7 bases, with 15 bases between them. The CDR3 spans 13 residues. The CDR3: CSVESPSSLEAFF. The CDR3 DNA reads TGCAGCGTTGAGAGTCCCTCCTCCCTTGAAGCTTTCTTT. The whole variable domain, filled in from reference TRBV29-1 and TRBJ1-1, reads SAVISQKPSRDICQRGTSLTIQCQVDSQVTMMFWYRQQPGQSLTLIATANQGSEATYESGFVIDKFPISRPNLTFSTLTVSNMSPEDSSIYLCSVESPSSLEAFFGQGTRLTVV.

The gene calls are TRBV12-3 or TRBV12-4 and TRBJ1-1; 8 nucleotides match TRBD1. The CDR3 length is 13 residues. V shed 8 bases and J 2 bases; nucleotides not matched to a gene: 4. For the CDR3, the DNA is TGTGCCAGCGGAGGGACAGGAAACACTGAAGCTTTCTTT. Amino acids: CASGGTGNTEAFF.

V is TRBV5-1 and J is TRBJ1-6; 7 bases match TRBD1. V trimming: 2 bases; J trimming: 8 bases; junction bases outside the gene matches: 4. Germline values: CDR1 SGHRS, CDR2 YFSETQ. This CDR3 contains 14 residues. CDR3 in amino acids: CASSLGGWDSPLHF. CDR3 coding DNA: TGCGCCAGCAGCTTAGGGGGCTGGGATTCACCCCTCCACTTT.

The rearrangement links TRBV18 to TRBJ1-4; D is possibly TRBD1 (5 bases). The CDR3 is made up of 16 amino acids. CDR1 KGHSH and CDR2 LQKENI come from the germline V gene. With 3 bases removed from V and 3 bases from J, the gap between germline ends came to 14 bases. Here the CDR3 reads CASSPQLGGANEKLFF. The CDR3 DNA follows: TGTGCCAGCTCACCTCAACTCGGGGGAGCTAATGAAAAACTGTTTTTT.

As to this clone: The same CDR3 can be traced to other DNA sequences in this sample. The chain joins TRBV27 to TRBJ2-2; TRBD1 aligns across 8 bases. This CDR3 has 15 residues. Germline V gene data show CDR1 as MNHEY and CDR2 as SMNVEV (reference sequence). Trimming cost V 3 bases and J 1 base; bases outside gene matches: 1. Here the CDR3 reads CASSFGTGNTGELFF. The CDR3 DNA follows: TGTGCCAGCAGTTTCGGGACAGGGAACACCGGGGAGCTGTTTTTT.

CDR3 region: CASSKTLNTEAFF. CDR3 DNA sequence: TGTGCCAGCAGTAAGACATTGAACACTGAAGCTTTCTTT. J is TRBJ1-1 and V is TRBV3-1 (or the pseudogene TRBV3-2); D is unresolved. Germline CDR1 LGHDT, CDR2 YNNKEL (reference sequence). V lost 6 bases, J lost 0 bases, and 8 bases lay in between. This CDR3 is built from 13 residues.

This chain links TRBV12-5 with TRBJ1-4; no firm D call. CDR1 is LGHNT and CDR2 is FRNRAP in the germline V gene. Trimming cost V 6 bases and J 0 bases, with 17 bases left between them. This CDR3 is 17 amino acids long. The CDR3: CASGQIEGFATNEKLFF. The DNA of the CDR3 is TGTGCTAGTGGACAAATTGAGGGCTTCGCAACTAATGAAAAACTGTTTTTT.

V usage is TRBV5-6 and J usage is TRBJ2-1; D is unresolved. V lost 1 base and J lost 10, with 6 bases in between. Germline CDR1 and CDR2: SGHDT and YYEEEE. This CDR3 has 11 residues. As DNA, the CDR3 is TGTGCCAGCAGCTTGATGTTAGAGCAGTTCTTC. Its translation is CASSLMLEQFF.

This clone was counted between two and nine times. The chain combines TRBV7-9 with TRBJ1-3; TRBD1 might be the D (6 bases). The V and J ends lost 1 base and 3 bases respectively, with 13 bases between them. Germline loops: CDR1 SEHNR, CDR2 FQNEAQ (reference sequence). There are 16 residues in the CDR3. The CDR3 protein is CASSLDGRGSGNTIYF. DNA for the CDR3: TGTGCCAGCAGCTTAGATGGCAGGGGTAGTGGAAACACCATATATTTT.